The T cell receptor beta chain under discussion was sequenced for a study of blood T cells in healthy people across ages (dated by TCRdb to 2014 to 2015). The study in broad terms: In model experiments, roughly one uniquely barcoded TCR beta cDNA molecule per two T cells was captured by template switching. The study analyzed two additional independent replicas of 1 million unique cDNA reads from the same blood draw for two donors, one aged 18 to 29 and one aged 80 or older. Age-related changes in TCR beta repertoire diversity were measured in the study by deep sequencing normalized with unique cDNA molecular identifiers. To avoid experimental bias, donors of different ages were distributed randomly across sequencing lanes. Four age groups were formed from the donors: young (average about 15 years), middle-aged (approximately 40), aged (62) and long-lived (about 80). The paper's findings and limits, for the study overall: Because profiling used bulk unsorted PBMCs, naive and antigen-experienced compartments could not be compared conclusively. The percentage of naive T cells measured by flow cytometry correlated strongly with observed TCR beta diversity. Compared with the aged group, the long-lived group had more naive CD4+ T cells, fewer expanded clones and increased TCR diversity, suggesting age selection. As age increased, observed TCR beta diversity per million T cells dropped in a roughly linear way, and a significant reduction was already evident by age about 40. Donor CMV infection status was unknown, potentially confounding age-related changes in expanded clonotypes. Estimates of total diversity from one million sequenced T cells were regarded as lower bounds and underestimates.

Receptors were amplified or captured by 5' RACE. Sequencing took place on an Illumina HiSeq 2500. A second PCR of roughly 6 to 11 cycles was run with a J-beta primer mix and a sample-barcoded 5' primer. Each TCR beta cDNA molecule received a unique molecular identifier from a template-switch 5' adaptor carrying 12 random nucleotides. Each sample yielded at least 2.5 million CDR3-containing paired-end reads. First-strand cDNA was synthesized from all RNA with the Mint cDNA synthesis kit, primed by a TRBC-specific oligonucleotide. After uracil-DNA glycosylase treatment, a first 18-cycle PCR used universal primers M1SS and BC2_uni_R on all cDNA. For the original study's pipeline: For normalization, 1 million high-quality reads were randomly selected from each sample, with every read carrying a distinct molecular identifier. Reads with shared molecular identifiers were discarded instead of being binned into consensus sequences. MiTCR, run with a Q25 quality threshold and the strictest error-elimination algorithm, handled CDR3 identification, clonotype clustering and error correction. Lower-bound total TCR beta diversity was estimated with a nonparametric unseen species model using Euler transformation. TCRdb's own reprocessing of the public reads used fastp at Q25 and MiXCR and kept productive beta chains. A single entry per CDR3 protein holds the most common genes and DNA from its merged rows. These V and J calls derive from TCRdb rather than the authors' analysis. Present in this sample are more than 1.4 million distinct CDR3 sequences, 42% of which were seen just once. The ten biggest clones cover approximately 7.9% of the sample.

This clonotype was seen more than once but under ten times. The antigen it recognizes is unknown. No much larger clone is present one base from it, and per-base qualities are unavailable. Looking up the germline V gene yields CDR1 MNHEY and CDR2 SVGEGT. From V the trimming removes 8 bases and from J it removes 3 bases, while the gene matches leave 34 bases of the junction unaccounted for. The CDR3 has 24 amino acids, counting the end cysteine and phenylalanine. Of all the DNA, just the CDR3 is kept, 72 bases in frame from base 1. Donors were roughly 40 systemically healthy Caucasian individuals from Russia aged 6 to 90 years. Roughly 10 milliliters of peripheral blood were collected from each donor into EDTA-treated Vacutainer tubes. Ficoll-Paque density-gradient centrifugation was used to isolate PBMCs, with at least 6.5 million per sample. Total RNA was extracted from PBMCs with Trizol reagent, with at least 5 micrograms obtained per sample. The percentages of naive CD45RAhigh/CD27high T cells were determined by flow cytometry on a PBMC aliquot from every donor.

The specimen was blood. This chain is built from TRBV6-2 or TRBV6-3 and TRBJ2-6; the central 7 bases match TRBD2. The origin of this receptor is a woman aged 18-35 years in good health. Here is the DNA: TGTGCCAGCTCGGCCAATTCAAAAGGGCGTGGCTGGGACTACAAAATAAGTGGGGCCAACGTCCTGACTTTC. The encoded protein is CASSANSKGRGWDYKISGANVLTF.